This T cell receptor (beta chain) was profiled in a study of CD8 T cells in ankylosing spondylitis. Overall study results and limits: Past research had described some motif variants in reactive arthritis synovial fluid and blood. Disease-linked clones bore a CD8+ phenotype, appearing relatively rarely in peripheral blood.

The CDR3 runs 13 residues. The germline CDR1 and CDR2 sequences are MNHNS and SASEGT. V dropped 7 bases and J dropped 11 bases, with 17 bases sitting between them. By quantitative 5'-RACE with molecular barcodes, the TCR beta libraries were made. TCRdb re-called the 5' RACE reads with MiXCR, one entry per CDR3 protein. Among under 200,000 distinct CDR3 sequences, around a tenth were seen once, and the ten largest hold roughly 15%. With respect to this clonotype: Its antigen is unidentified.

Material: blood, either unsorted or a sorted T cell fraction (not recorded which). The chain employs TRBV6-1 and TRBJ2-2; D is possibly TRBD2 (6 bases). This sequence originates from a female donor with ankylosing spondylitis or in good health (not recorded which). CDR3 loop: CASKGGTNTELFF. CDR3 in DNA: TGTGCCAGCAAAGGAGGGACGAATACCGAGCTGTTTTTT.